These T cell receptor beta chains were read from a single sample in a study of blood T cell repertoires in COVID-19. Sequencing used immunoSEQ multiplex PCR; TCRdb keeps in-frame clones, though not all of them. Here the sample spans approximately 220,000 clones, over 70% being singletons. Source material: peripheral blood. The receptors derive from a man aged 40-55 years with acute or convalescent COVID-19. Each CDR3 is given with its conserved first and last residue. D genes are given only for firm matches. Clone size is shown for a subset of rows, as once, few, many or a class of expanded clone.

j_call	clone_size	v_call	d_call	cdr3_nt	cdr3_aa
TRBJ1-1	NA	TRBV12-5	NA	TGTGCTAGTGGTTTGACACAAACAGGGCGTGGAGCTTTCTTT	CASGLTQTGRGAFF
TRBJ2-3	NA	TRBV29-1	TRBD2	TGCAGCGTTGAAGTACCGAGCGGGAGGGCCCTAGATACGCAGTATTTT	CSVEVPSGRALDTQYF
TRBJ2-7	NA	TRBV7-9	NA	TGTGCCAGCAGCTTACCTCCGACTCAGACCTACGAGCAGTACTTC	CASSLPPTQTYEQYF
TRBJ1-1	NA	TRBV6-5	TRBD1	TGTGCCAGCAGTTCGGGACAGATGAACACTGAAGCTTTCTTT	CASSSGQMNTEAFF
TRBJ1-1	NA	TRBV4-3	NA	TGCGCCAGCAGCCAGCGGGACTCGAGGACTGAAGCTTTCTTT	CASSQRDSRTEAFF
TRBJ2-1	NA	TRBV5-1	NA	TGCGCCAGCAGTCCCGCGAGCTCCTACAATGAGCAGTTCTTC	CASSPASSYNEQFF
TRBJ1-2	once	TRBV6-5	TRBD1	TGTGCCAGCGGGACAGGGTTTAACTATGGCTACACCTTC	CASGTGFNYGYTF
TRBJ1-4	NA	TRBV19	NA	TGTGCCAGTAGTATCCGGGGGAGGGAAAAACTGTTTTTT	CASSIRGREKLFF
TRBJ2-7	NA	TRBV5-1	NA	TGCGCCAGCAGCACCCCAAGTGCCGGCGAGCAGTACTTC	CASSTPSAGEQYF
TRBJ1-1	NA	TRBV29-1	NA	TGCAGCGTGGGCCGTGGACAGCTCATGAACACTGAAGCTTTCTTT	CSVGRGQLMNTEAFF
TRBJ1-2	NA	TRBV5-6	NA	TGTGCCAGCACCCGAATCGGGGGAAACTATGGCTACACCTTC	CASTRIGGNYGYTF
TRBJ2-1	few	TRBV6-5	TRBD2	TGTGCCAGCATTCTAGCGGGATCCCGGACGGAGCAGTTCTTC	CASILAGSRTEQFF
TRBJ2-4	NA	TRBV16	TRBD1	TGTGCCAGCAGCCAAGGCGACCGGGACAGCAAAAACATTCAGTACTTC	CASSQGDRDSKNIQYF
TRBJ1-3	few	TRBV4-2	NA	TGTGCCAGCAGCCAAGATGCAGGGAATGGAAACACCATATATTTT	CASSQDAGNGNTIYF
TRBJ2-5	NA	TRBV5-5	TRBD1	TGTGCCAGCAGCTTGGCCTCGACAGGGGGCTTGTGGGAGACCCAGTACTTC	CASSLASTGGLWETQYF
TRBJ2-2	NA	TRBV6-2/TRBV6-3	NA	TGTGCCAGCAGTTACCGTTATGGGGGCGCAGACACCGGGGAGCTGTTTTTT	CASSYRYGGADTGELFF
TRBJ1-5	NA	TRBV6-6	TRBD1	TGTGCCAGCAGTTACGGGGACAGGGCCTTCGATCAGCCCCAGCATTTT	CASSYGDRAFDQPQHF
TRBJ2-7	NA	TRBV3-1/TRBV3-2	TRBD1	TGTGCCAGCAGCCCACATTCCGGGACAGGCCGTTCCTACGAGCAGTACTTC	CASSPHSGTGRSYEQYF
TRBJ1-1	NA	TRBV12-3/TRBV12-4	NA	TGTGCCAGCAGCTATCAGGGCTCCGGGGCTTTCTTT	CASSYQGSGAFF
TRBJ1-2	NA	TRBV20-1	NA	TGCAGTGCTACGACAGGTTCCGGCTACACCTTC	CSATTGSGYTF
TRBJ1-4	NA	TRBV18	TRBD1	TGTGCCAGCTCTCAAGACAGGGCAACTAATGAAAAACTGTTTTTT	CASSQDRATNEKLFF
TRBJ2-1	NA	TRBV6-6	NA	TGTGCCAGCAGTCAAATACTAGAAGACAATGAGCAGTTCTTC	CASSQILEDNEQFF
TRBJ2-7	NA	TRBV24-1	NA	TGTGCCACCCCTATAACCTACGAGCAGTACTTC	CATPITYEQYF
TRBJ2-7	NA	TRBV6-2/TRBV6-3	TRBD2	TGTGCCAGCAGTTACCCGACACCGTCTAGCGGGAGCTCCTACGAGCAGTACTTC	CASSYPTPSSGSSYEQYF
TRBJ1-3	few	TRBV19	NA	TGTGCCAGTAGTATGGACAGCTCTGGAAACACCATATATTTT	CASSMDSSGNTIYF
TRBJ2-7	NA	TRBV6-5	TRBD1	TGTGCCAGCAGTTACTCCACGGGACAGGAGAGACAGTACTTC	CASSYSTGQERQYF
TRBJ2-1	few	TRBV7-9	TRBD2	TGTGCCAGCAGCTTAGGTCCGGGAGGGCCCACCAATGAGCAGTTCTTC	CASSLGPGGPTNEQFF
TRBJ1-2	NA	TRBV3-1/TRBV3-2	TRBD1	TGTGCCAGCAGCCATCGACAGGGGGGGAACTATGGCTACACCTTC	CASSHRQGGNYGYTF
TRBJ1-6	NA	TRBV7-9	NA	TGTGCCAGCAGCTTATGGTCAGGGACTGGTAATTCACCCCTCCACTTT	CASSLWSGTGNSPLHF
TRBJ2-7	NA	TRBV23-1	NA	TGCGCCAGCAGTCAAGTAGGCAGGCGAAGCTCCTACGAGCAGTACTTC	CASSQVGRRSSYEQYF
TRBJ2-1	NA	TRBV11-2	TRBD1	TGTGCCAGCAGCCGGACCGGGACAGGTAACAATGAGCAGTTCTTC	CASSRTGTGNNEQFF
TRBJ1-1	NA	TRBV28	NA	TGTGCCAGCAGTTTAGCGGGGGAGGATACTGAAGCTTTCTTT	CASSLAGEDTEAFF
TRBJ2-7	NA	TRBV5-1	TRBD2	TGCGCCAGCCAGCTCTTGACTAGCGGGAGAAGCGAGCAGTACTTC	CASQLLTSGRSEQYF
TRBJ2-3	NA	TRBV18	TRBD2	TGTGCCAGCTCACCACCGGGACTAGCGGGACTCGGGGCGCAGTATTTT	CASSPPGLAGLGAQYF
TRBJ1-2	once	TRBV2	TRBD1	TGTGCCAGCACCCTCGACAGGGGTCGGCTCCGGCACACCTTC	CASTLDRGRLRHTF
TRBJ1-5	NA	TRBV7-8	NA	TGTGCCAGCAGCTCTGCCGGGAGTATAGCGGGGATCAATCAGCCCCAGCATTTT	CASSSAGSIAGINQPQHF
TRBJ1-2	NA	TRBV6-5	TRBD1	TGTGCCAGCAGTTACGGTGACAGGGCAGGGAGTGGCTACACCTTC	CASSYGDRAGSGYTF
TRBJ1-1	NA	TRBV4-3	NA	TGCGCCAGCAGCCAAGGGGCGAACACTGAAGCTTTCTTT	CASSQGANTEAFF
TRBJ1-2	NA	TRBV14	TRBD1	TGTGCCAGCAGCCAAGTTACGACAGGGACATCTGGCTACACCTTC	CASSQVTTGTSGYTF
TRBJ2-5	few	TRBV2	NA	TGTGCCAGCAGTACCCCCCGGGGAGATTCAGAGACCCAGTACTTC	CASSTPRGDSETQYF
TRBJ2-1	NA	TRBV21-1	NA	TGTGCCAGCAGCATAGGGACATTAGCCTACAATGAGCAGTTCTTC	CASSIGTLAYNEQFF
TRBJ1-2	once	TRBV7-2	NA	TGTGCCAGCAGCATCAGGGCAAATCCTAACTATGGCTACACCTTC	CASSIRANPNYGYTF
TRBJ1-2	once	TRBV28	NA	TGTGCCAGCAGTTTCTGGAGGGATGATATGCGCTACACCTTC	CASSFWRDDMRYTF
TRBJ1-2	NA	TRBV5-1	NA	TGCGCCAGCAGCTTGGAGGCAGGGTATGGCTACACCTTC	CASSLEAGYGYTF
TRBJ1-4	once	TRBV29-1	NA	TGCAGCGCCAGTAAGACAACAGGGCCCAATGAAAAACTGTTTTTT	CSASKTTGPNEKLFF
TRBJ1-5	NA	TRBV30	TRBD1	TGTGCCTGGAGTGTCGGACAGGGTAGGAATCAGCCCCAGCATTTT	CAWSVGQGRNQPQHF